These T cell receptor beta chains were read from a single sample in a study of control samples from healthy donors and cancer patients. Here immunoSEQ multiplex PCR was the method, and the copy in TCRdb shows in-frame clones only, minus some. The sample records roughly 150,000 clones, 88% being singletons. Sequences were obtained from blood. The receptors stem from a young man in good health. The CDR3 runs from the conserved cysteine through the conserved F or W. A D gene is named only where the DNA matches it firmly. Clone size, where shown, is once, few, many, or a class for clones that have expanded.

V	J	size	D	CDR3	DNA
TRBV29-1	TRBJ2-1	NA	TRBD1	CSVDRGQGYNEQFF	TGCAGCGTTGATCGGGGACAGGGTTACAATGAGCAGTTCTTC
TRBV19	TRBJ1-1	NA	NA	CATNPGPRSTEAFF	TGTGCCACCAACCCGGGACCGAGGAGCACTGAAGCTTTCTTT
TRBV11-2	TRBJ2-7	NA	NA	CASSRAYEQYF	TGTGCCAGCAGCAGGGCCTACGAGCAGTACTTC
TRBV5-6	TRBJ2-2	NA	NA	CASSSGGWIANTGELFF	TGTGCCAGCAGCTCCGGGGGCTGGATCGCGAACACCGGGGAGCTGTTTTTT
TRBV19	TRBJ2-3	NA	NA	CASSRAGGGTDTQYF	TGTGCCAGTAGTAGGGCTGGCGGAGGCACAGATACGCAGTATTTT
TRBV4-3	TRBJ2-3	NA	TRBD2	CASSQGLSGTGGRNTDTQYF	TGCGCCAGCAGCCAAGGGCTTAGCGGGACGGGGGGGCGGAACACAGATACGCAGTATTTT
TRBV29-1	TRBJ2-3	once	NA	CGGTLTDTQYF	TGCGGGGGGACCCTAACAGATACGCAGTATTTT
TRBV11-2	TRBJ1-1	NA	NA	CASSSTHVEAFF	TGTGCCAGCAGCTCCACTCATGTTGAAGCTTTCTTT
TRBV30	TRBJ1-1	NA	NA	CAWSRGFEAFF	TGTGCCTGGAGTCGGGGGTTTGAAGCTTTCTTT
TRBV3-1/TRBV3-2	TRBJ1-1	once	NA	CASSQQGFTEAFF	TGTGCCAGCAGCCAACAGGGGTTCACTGAAGCTTTCTTT
TRBV19	TRBJ2-5	NA	TRBD2	CASSKLADQETQYF	TGTGCCAGTAGTAAACTAGCGGACCAAGAGACCCAGTACTTC
TRBV24-1	TRBJ2-3	few	NA	CATSDFRTTDTQYF	TGTGCCACCAGTGATTTCCGGACCACAGATACGCAGTATTTT